The rows below give T cell receptor beta chains drawn from one sample of a study of blood T cell repertoires in COVID-19. Profiling relied on immunoSEQ multiplex PCR, and the TCRdb table lists in-frame clones only, not all of them. The table records about 170,000 clones, 65% to 85% of them present only once. The sequencing sample was made of peripheral blood. All receptors come from a woman aged 60 to 75 with acute or convalescent COVID-19. The CDR3 runs from the conserved cysteine through the conserved F or W. A D gene is named only where the DNA matches it firmly. Expanded clones are given a class, and other clones once, few, many or no size at all.

>TRBJ1-1|TRBD1|NA|TRBV20-1
CSASRGQNTEAFF
TGCAGTGCTAGTAGGGGGCAGAACACTGAAGCTTTCTTT
>TRBJ1-2|TRBD1|NA|TRBV19
CASSEDRKNYGYTF
TGTGCCAGTAGTGAGGACAGGAAGAACTATGGCTACACCTTC
>TRBJ1-4|TRBD1|NA|TRBV11-2
CASSRQGRRTNEKLFF
TGTGCCAGCAGCCGACAGGGGAGGCGAACTAATGAAAAACTGTTTTTT
>TRBJ2-7|NA|NA|TRBV7-3
CASSLRGGHPSYEQYF
TGTGCCAGCAGCTTAAGAGGGGGACACCCCTCCTACGAGCAGTACTTC
>TRBJ2-7|TRBD1|NA|TRBV11-3
CASSPRQGGYEQYF
TGTGCCAGCAGCCCCCGACAGGGGGGTTACGAGCAGTACTTC
>TRBJ1-1|TRBD1|NA|TRBV6-6
CASSYDVRGQAEAFF
TGTGCCAGCAGTTACGACGTCAGGGGGCAGGCTGAAGCTTTCTTT
>TRBJ1-4|NA|NA|TRBV24-1
CATSDQGCNEKLFF
TGTGCCACCAGTGACCAGGGATGTAATGAAAAACTGTTTTTT
>TRBJ1-1|TRBD1|NA|TRBV27
CASSLDRVGTEAFF
TGTGCCAGCAGTCTCGACAGGGTCGGCACTGAAGCTTTCTTT
>TRBJ2-5|TRBD2|NA|TRBV4-3
CASSQDTGLAGGPETQYF
TGCGCCAGCAGCCAAGATACGGGACTAGCGGGGGGGCCGGAGACCCAGTACTTC
>TRBJ2-1|TRBD2|NA|TRBV4-1
CASSQGTQAGVRYNEQFF
TGCGCCAGCAGCCAAGGTACTCAAGCGGGGGTCCGCTACAATGAGCAGTTCTTC
>TRBJ2-3|TRBD2|few|TRBV7-2
CASSLRPSGGASTDTQYF
TGTGCCAGCAGCTTACGCCCTAGCGGGGGGGCCAGCACAGATACGCAGTATTTT
>TRBJ1-2|TRBD1|NA|TRBV15
CATSRDKDRVWGYTF
TGTGCCACCAGCAGAGATAAAGACAGGGTGTGGGGCTACACCTTC
>TRBJ1-2|NA|NA|TRBV7-2
CASSLGPEREGYTF
TGTGCCAGCAGCCTCGGTCCGGAGAGGGAGGGCTACACCTTC
>TRBJ1-2|TRBD1|once|TRBV4-1
CASSQDRGRGYGYTF
TGCGCCAGCAGCCAAGATCGGGGCAGGGGGTATGGCTACACCTTC
>TRBJ1-1|NA|NA|TRBV7-3
CASSLKDSPNTEAFF
TGTGCCAGCAGCTTAAAGGACTCCCCGAACACTGAAGCTTTCTTT
>TRBJ1-5|TRBD1|NA|TRBV30
CAWNSGGSQPQHF
TGTGCCTGGAATTCAGGGGGCAGTCAGCCCCAGCATTTT